These T cell receptor beta chains were read from a single sample in a study of T-cell reconstitution after alpha-beta-depleted transplantation in children. TCRdb redid the calling of the PCR reads with MiXCR, one entry per CDR3 protein. The data contain approximately 510,000 distinct CDR3 sequences, 15% to 20% of them singletons. Here the sequenced sample was PBMCs from the stem cell graft donor, taken from the stem cell graft. The receptors come from a human donor who donated a stem cell graft to a child with acute lymphoblastic leukemia. The CDR3 runs from the conserved cysteine through the conserved F or W. Each record gives: D gene, clone size, J gene, V gene, CDR3 protein, CDR3 DNA. A D gene is named only where the DNA matches it firmly. Rows give clone size only sometimes, using once, few, many, or a class for an expanded clone.

D: TRBD1
size: NA
J: TRBJ2-5
V: TRBV12-3/TRBV12-4
CDR3: CASSLLRGDRGLIQETQYF
DNA: TGTGCCAGCAGCCTGCTTCGGGGGGACAGGGGGCTTATCCAAGAGACCCAGTACTTC

D: TRBD1
size: few
J: TRBJ1-5
V: TRBV29-1
CDR3: CSVLEGAGNQPQHF
DNA: TGCAGCGTCCTGGAGGGGGCAGGCAATCAGCCCCAGCATTTT

D: NA
size: NA
J: TRBJ1-2
V: TRBV7-2
CDR3: CASSIQGTGGYTF
DNA: TGTGCCAGCAGCATACAGGGAACTGGTGGCTACACCTTC

D: NA
size: NA
J: TRBJ1-3
V: TRBV13
CDR3: CASGSANSGNTIYF
DNA: TGTGCCAGCGGATCGGCCAACTCTGGAAACACCATATATTTT

D: NA
size: many
J: TRBJ2-1
V: TRBV9
CDR3: CASSPTSSYNEQFF
DNA: TGTGCCAGCAGCCCTACCAGCTCCTACAATGAGCAGTTCTTC

D: TRBD2
size: NA
J: TRBJ2-7
V: TRBV4-1
CDR3: CASSLTAGGSYEQYF
DNA: TGCGCCAGCAGCCTGACAGCGGGAGGCTCCTACGAGCAGTACTTC

D: TRBD1
size: NA
J: TRBJ2-5
V: TRBV4-1
CDR3: CASTRTGTGGQETQYF
DNA: TGCGCCAGCACACGAACCGGGACAGGGGGACAAGAGACCCAGTACTTC

D: NA
size: few
J: TRBJ2-3
V: TRBV27
CDR3: CASSFPSTDTQYF
DNA: TGTGCCAGCAGTTTCCCTAGCACAGATACGCAGTATTTT

D: TRBD2
size: NA
J: TRBJ2-7
V: TRBV20-1
CDR3: CSAPSGRASIYEQYF
DNA: TGCAGTGCTCCTAGCGGGAGGGCCTCTATCTACGAGCAGTACTTC

D: NA
size: many
J: TRBJ2-1
V: TRBV5-1
CDR3: CASSLSPYNEQFF
DNA: TGCGCCAGCAGCTTGTCCCCCTACAATGAGCAGTTCTTC

D: NA
size: few
J: TRBJ1-2
V: TRBV20-1
CDR3: CSARSSNGYTF
DNA: TGCAGTGCTAGAAGCTCGAATGGCTACACCTTC

D: NA
size: NA
J: TRBJ2-1
V: TRBV5-1
CDR3: CASSSTIRGTHNEQFF
DNA: TGCGCCAGCAGCTCCACCATTCGCGGGACTCACAATGAGCAGTTCTTC

D: NA
size: few
J: TRBJ2-3
V: TRBV5-6
CDR3: CASSLLVSIHTDTQYF
DNA: TGTGCCAGCAGCTTGTTGGTCTCAATTCACACAGATACGCAGTATTTT

D: TRBD1
size: few
J: TRBJ1-6
V: TRBV20-1
CDR3: CSALRGQGTKNSPLHF
DNA: TGCAGTGCCCTAAGGGGACAGGGGACGAAAAATTCACCCCTCCACTTT

D: NA
size: few
J: TRBJ1-1
V: TRBV9
CDR3: CASRVCPERGSNEAFF
DNA: TGTGCCAGCAGGGTATGCCCCGAACGGGGCAGTAATGAAGCTTTCTTT

D: NA
size: NA
J: TRBJ1-1
V: TRBV6-6
CDR3: CASDSHMNTEAFF
DNA: TGTGCCAGCGACAGTCACATGAACACTGAAGCTTTCTTT

D: NA
size: NA
J: TRBJ2-2
V: TRBV24-1
CDR3: CATSDLPPGNTGELFF
DNA: TGTGCCACCAGTGATTTGCCCCCAGGGAACACCGGGGAGCTGTTTTTT

D: NA
size: NA
J: TRBJ2-6
V: TRBV27
CDR3: CASSLDSPGRAGANVLTF
DNA: TGTGCCAGCAGTTTGGACAGCCCGGGTAGGGCTGGGGCCAACGTCCTGACTTTC

D: NA
size: few
J: TRBJ2-5
V: TRBV7-9
CDR3: CASSRTYGYQETQYF
DNA: TGTGCCAGCAGCCGGACATATGGGTACCAAGAGACCCAGTACTTC

D: TRBD1
size: few
J: TRBJ1-4
V: TRBV5-1
CDR3: CASSYRTGGYEKLFF
DNA: TGCGCCAGCAGCTACCGGACAGGGGGCTATGAAAAACTGTTTTTT

D: TRBD2
size: NA
J: TRBJ2-1
V: TRBV7-9
CDR3: CASSHSLAGAPYNEQFF
DNA: TGTGCCAGCAGCCATTCTCTAGCGGGAGCCCCCTACAATGAGCAGTTCTTC

D: NA
size: few
J: TRBJ2-1
V: TRBV6-5
CDR3: CASSYLGTPSSYNEQFF
DNA: TGTGCCAGCAGTTACCTCGGGACCCCTAGCTCCTACAATGAGCAGTTCTTC

D: TRBD2
size: NA
J: TRBJ2-7
V: TRBV6-1
CDR3: CASRAGGQVNEQYF
DNA: TGTGCCAGCAGGGCGGGAGGGCAGGTCAACGAGCAGTACTTC

D: TRBD2
size: few
J: TRBJ2-1
V: TRBV20-1
CDR3: CSARDLYGRDYNEQFF
DNA: TGCAGTGCTAGAGATCTCTACGGGAGGGATTACAATGAGCAGTTCTTC

D: NA
size: few
J: TRBJ1-2
V: TRBV12-3/TRBV12-4
CDR3: CASSLPMSNYGYTF
DNA: TGTGCCAGCAGTTTACCCATGTCTAACTATGGCTACACCTTC

D: TRBD1
size: NA
J: TRBJ1-5
V: TRBV12-3/TRBV12-4
CDR3: CASSFGNRGVRSNQPQHF
DNA: TGTGCCAGCAGTTTTGGGAACAGGGGTGTTCGGAGCAATCAGCCCCAGCATTTT

D: TRBD2
size: NA
J: TRBJ2-2
V: TRBV3-1
CDR3: CASCPPGLAGGNTGELFF
DNA: TGTGCCAGCTGTCCTCCGGGACTAGCGGGAGGAAACACCGGGGAGCTGTTTTTT

D: TRBD2
size: many
J: TRBJ2-3
V: TRBV5-1
CDR3: CASSPPGLAGGRDTQYF
DNA: TGCGCCAGCAGCCCGCCGGGACTAGCGGGAGGTCGAGATACGCAGTATTTT

D: NA
size: few
J: TRBJ2-1
V: TRBV7-7
CDR3: CASSTGSGIGNEQFF
DNA: TGTGCCAGCAGCACGGGCTCGGGGATAGGCAATGAGCAGTTCTTC

D: NA
size: few
J: TRBJ1-3
V: TRBV5-1
CDR3: CASSLWTDSGNTIYF
DNA: TGCGCCAGCAGCTTGTGGACAGACTCTGGAAACACCATATATTTT

D: NA
size: many
J: TRBJ2-7
V: TRBV9
CDR3: CASSVEDSPYEQYF
DNA: TGTGCCAGCAGCGTAGAGGACAGCCCCTACGAGCAGTACTTC

D: NA
size: NA
J: TRBJ1-5
V: TRBV12-3/TRBV12-4
CDR3: CASSLWRQPQHF
DNA: TGTGCCAGCAGTTTATGGCGACAGCCCCAGCATTTT

D: TRBD2
size: few
J: TRBJ2-7
V: TRBV13
CDR3: CASSLASGRPGTYEQYF
DNA: TGTGCCAGCAGCTTAGCTAGCGGGAGGCCCGGGACCTACGAGCAGTACTTC

D: NA
size: NA
J: TRBJ1-1
V: TRBV29-1
CDR3: CSVDPGDETEAFF
DNA: TGCAGCGTTGACCCAGGGGACGAGACTGAAGCTTTCTTT

D: TRBD1
size: NA
J: TRBJ1-1
V: TRBV12-3/TRBV12-4
CDR3: CASSSVVGGLNTEAFF
DNA: TGTGCCAGCAGTTCGGTAGTAGGGGGCTTGAACACTGAAGCTTTCTTT

D: NA
size: few
J: TRBJ2-5
V: TRBV5-4
CDR3: CASSFFGGTETQYF
DNA: TGTGCCAGCAGCTTCTTCGGGGGAACGGAGACCCAGTACTTC

D: NA
size: NA
J: TRBJ2-5
V: TRBV6-5
CDR3: CASSHLGAVWETQYF
DNA: TGTGCCAGCAGTCACTTGGGGGCAGTATGGGAGACCCAGTACTTC

D: TRBD2
size: few
J: TRBJ2-7
V: TRBV24-1
CDR3: CATSDPGLVLYEQYF
DNA: TGTGCCACCAGTGATCCGGGACTAGTACTCTACGAGCAGTACTTC